Below are 17 T cell receptor beta chains sequenced from a single sample in a study of CD8 T cells in Susac syndrome (dated by TCRdb to about 2019). Libraries came from the immunoSEQ multiplex PCR assay. RNA was extracted with the RNeasy kit and roughly 0.5 to 1 ug was reverse transcribed using random hexamers. Using fastp at Q25 and MiXCR, TCRdb reprocessed the public reads and kept productive beta chains. One record per CDR3 amino acid sequence lists the most common genes and DNA. Within this sample are around 79,000 distinct CDR3 sequences, with approximately 93% of them counted one time only. About 0.48% of the sample goes to the ten largest clones. The sequenced sample was CD8+ T cells from PBMCs. The receptors here all came from a human donor with Susac syndrome.

The rearrangement links TRBV12-3 or TRBV12-4 to TRBJ2-1, with D unresolved. The CDR3 totals 12 residues. V was cut by 6 bases and J by 7 bases, with 10 bases left in between. CDR3 in amino acids: CASRGWKNEQFF. For the CDR3, the DNA is TGTGCCAGCAGGGGATGGAAAAATGAGCAGTTCTTC.

The V and J genes are TRBV15 and TRBJ1-1; no definite D call. The CDR3 is 15 amino acids. In germline, CDR1 is LNHNV, CDR2 YYDKDF (reference sequence). Trimming cost V 0 bases and J 1 base, with 9 bases left between them. CDR3 DNA: TGTGCCACCAGCAGAGATCGGGCCGGGAACACTGAAGCTTTCTTT. Protein product: CATSRDRAGNTEAFF.

This rearrangement joins TRBV11-3 to TRBJ1-5; 12 bases map to TRBD1. Germline loops: CDR1 SGHNT, CDR2 YENEEA. This CDR3 contains 18 residues. J gave up 2 bases and V 0 bases, and 5 bases lay outside the gene matches. The CDR3 protein is CASSLDGDRGLRNQPQHF. CDR3 nucleotide sequence: TGTGCCAGCAGCTTAGACGGGGACAGGGGGCTGCGCAATCAGCCCCAGCATTTT.

This rearrangement joins TRBV7-9 to TRBJ2-3, with 8 bases fitting TRBD1. CDR1 and CDR2 from the germline V gene are SEHNR and FQNEAQ (reference sequence). The CDR3 spans 16 residues. The V and J ends lost 5 bases and 0 bases, in that order; junction bases with no gene match: 7. CDR3 bases: TGTGCCAGCAGCCCGACAGGGGTGGTGAGCACAGATACGCAGTATTTT. Translated: CASSPTGVVSTDTQYF.

The CDR3 DNA follows: TGTGCCAGCGGGGACAGGGTTGGCTACACCTTC. This codes for CASGDRVGYTF. The gene calls are TRBV7-8 and TRBJ1-2, with 9 bases lining up with TRBD1. The length of the CDR3 is 11 residues. With 8 bases clipped from V and 7 bases from J, the junction kept 2 bases outside the gene matches. The germline CDR1 and CDR2 sequences are SGHVS and FQNEAQ.

The V and J genes are TRBV5-6 and TRBJ1-1; D may be TRBD1 (6 bases). V was shortened by 0 bases and J by 6 bases, with 9 bases between the two germline ends. Germline V CDR1 and CDR2: SGHDT, YYEEEE. The CDR3 has 13 residues. DNA of the CDR3: TGTGCCAGCAGCTTGGGGGGGCGCGCTGAAGCTTTCTTT. As protein: CASSLGGRAEAFF.

The chain is built from TRBV6-1 and TRBJ2-2, with D uncertain. The V gene lost 2 bases and the J gene lost 4 bases, with 5 bases spanning the gap. The CDR3 spans 13 residues. Germline CDR1 is MNHNS and CDR2 is SASEGT. CDR3 loop: CASSEWVTGELFF. DNA for the CDR3: TGTGCCAGCAGTGAATGGGTCACCGGGGAGCTGTTTTTT.

The chain couples TRBV9 to TRBJ1-1, with a possible D match to TRBD1 (5 bases). Germline lookup yields CDR1 SGDLS and CDR2 YYNGEE. The CDR3 contains 15 residues. V was shortened by 1 base and J by 1 base, with 11 bases between the two germline ends. Here the CDR3 reads CASSVSGAANTEAFF. The CDR3 DNA reads as TGTGCCAGCAGCGTATCCGGGGCCGCGAACACTGAAGCTTTCTTT.

The chain couples TRBV9 to TRBJ1-1; the D gene is possibly TRBD1 (6 bases). Germline CDR1 SGDLS, CDR2 YYNGEE. The CDR3 is 13 residues long. Trimming pared 0 bases from V and 6 bases from J, leaving 9 bases between. The CDR3 region is CASSVEGEPEAFF. CDR3 nucleotides: TGTGCCAGCAGCGTAGAGGGGGAACCTGAAGCTTTCTTT.

CDR3 DNA: TGTGCCACCGAGGACAGGTTGGACACTGAAGCTTTCTTT. Protein: CATEDRLDTEAFF. V and J are TRBV2 and TRBJ1-1, with 7 bases lining up with TRBD1. Looked up from germline, CDR1 is SNHLY and CDR2 is FYNNEI. The CDR3 spans 13 residues. With 10 bases clipped from V and 3 bases from J, the junction kept 8 bases outside the gene matches.

This CDR3 reads CASSLASPSGRLHLYNEQFF. The CDR3 region has the DNA TGCGCCAGCAGCTTGGCCTCGCCTAGCGGGAGATTACATCTCTACAATGAGCAGTTCTTC. The genes are TRBV5-1 and TRBJ2-1, with 10 nucleotides matching TRBD2. The trim removed 0 bases at V and 3 bases at J, leaving 15 bases unmatched. Germline V CDR1 and CDR2: SGHRS, YFSETQ. The CDR3 length is 20 residues.

This chain links TRBV4-1 with TRBJ2-7, with 10 bases aligning to TRBD1. Germline loops: CDR1 MGHRA, CDR2 YSYEKL. V was clipped by 3 bases and J by 2 bases; unmatched bases: 7. The CDR3 runs 16 residues. The CDR3, as DNA: TGCGCCAGCAGCCAGGCGGGACAGGGGAGTACCTACGAGCAGTACTTC. Translation: CASSQAGQGSTYEQYF.

J is TRBJ2-7 and V is TRBV27, with D uncertain. V lost 7 bases to trimming and J lost 5 bases, with 9 bases between them. The CDR3 extends over 11 amino acids. The germline CDR1 and CDR2 sequences are MNHEY and SMNVEV (reference sequence). The CDR3 is CASTEGHEQYF. DNA for the CDR3: TGTGCCAGCACGGAAGGGCACGAGCAGTACTTC.

The chain joins TRBV6-5 to TRBJ2-7, with TRBD1 matching 7 bases. Trimming cost V 6 bases and J 7 bases; bases outside gene matches: 3. Germline CDR1 MNHEY, CDR2 SVGAGI. This CDR3 is 11 amino acids long. The CDR3 region is CASRTGLEQYF. CDR3 bases: TGTGCCAGCAGGACAGGGCTGGAGCAGTACTTC.

The chain recombines TRBV7-6 with TRBJ1-1; possible D gene TRBD1, 6 bases. This CDR3 is built from 17 residues. Trimming took 1 base from V and 0 from J, leaving 15 bases between them. CDR1 SGHVS and CDR2 FNYEAQ come from the germline V gene. The CDR3 sequence is CASSLGSGESMNTEAFF. The CDR3, as DNA: TGTGCCAGCAGCTTAGGTTCAGGGGAGAGCATGAACACTGAAGCTTTCTTT.

The chain recombines TRBV6-5 with TRBJ2-2, with D possibly matching TRBD2 (6 bases). The germline V gene encodes CDR1 MNHEY and CDR2 SVGAGI. This CDR3 has 15 residues. V lost 5 bases to trimming and J lost 7 bases, with 17 bases between them. The CDR3 DNA reads TGTGCCAGCAGTCCCGATGGCCTAGCGATCGGGGAGCTGTTTTTT. It specifies CASSPDGLAIGELFF.

The chain has TRBV12-3 or TRBV12-4 and TRBJ2-1; TRBD1 aligns across 8 bases. After removal of 6 bases from V and 8 bases from J, the junction contained 12 bases not matched to a gene. This CDR3 has 15 residues. DNA of the CDR3: TGTGCCAGCAGCCGGACAGGGCTCACGGGGGATGAGCAGTTCTTC. Amino acid sequence: CASSRTGLTGDEQFF.